Shown below are 5 T cell receptor beta chains from a single sample sequenced in a study of blood T cell repertoires in COVID-19. Clones were sequenced by immunoSEQ multiplex PCR, and TCRdb holds only the in-frame ones, with some missing. Here the sample spans 170,000 or so clones, roughly 88% being singletons. Material for sequencing was PBMCs or T cells enriched from blood (not recorded which). These receptors all stem from a woman in her 50s who had recovered from COVID-19.

This clone was picked up one time. V usage is TRBV19 and J usage is TRBJ1-6; D perhaps matches TRBD1 (6 bases). This CDR3 is built from 16 residues. The V end lost 6 bases, the J end lost 1 base, and 13 bases lay between the germline ends. From germline, CDR1 is LNHDA and CDR2 SQIVND (reference sequence). The CDR3: CASSHREKSYNSPLHF. The CDR3 DNA follows: TGTGCCAGTAGCCACAGGGAGAAGTCCTATAATTCACCCCTCCACTTT. The full variable domain, rest sourced from reference TRBV19 and TRBJ1-6, is DGGITQSPKYLFRKEGQNVTLSCEQNLNHDAMYWYRQDPGQGLRLIYYSQIVNDFQKGDIAEGYSVSREKKESFPLTVTSAQKNPTAFYLCASSHREKSYNSPLHFGNGTRLTVT.

This clone was counted between two and nine times. The V call is TRBV5-4, the J call TRBJ2-1, with D tentatively TRBD2 (7 bases). Trimming left V 5 bases short and J 9 bases short, with 18 bases between. Germline CDR1 SGHNT, CDR2 YYREEE (reference sequence). The CDR3 runs to 14 residues. CDR3: CASREGIGGGEQFF. Here the CDR3 DNA reads TGTGCCAGCAGAGAGGGGATAGGGGGGGGTGAGCAGTTCTTC.

CDR3 region: CASSDRGHYTDTQYF. CDR3 DNA sequence: TGTGCCAGCAGTGACCGCGGACACTACACAGATACGCAGTATTTT. The V call is TRBV2, the J call TRBJ2-3; perhaps TRBD1 as D (5 bases). The germline V gene encodes CDR1 SNHLY and CDR2 FYNNEI. With 3 bases removed from V and 2 bases from J, the gap between germline ends came to 12 bases. The CDR3 totals 15 residues.

The chain uses TRBV4-2 and TRBJ2-3, with TRBD2 identical over 7 bases. Per the germline V gene, CDR1 is LGHNA and CDR2 is YNFKEQ. This CDR3 spans 14 amino acids. Trimming at V came to 0 bases and at J to 8 bases, leaving 5 bases not matched to a gene. As DNA, the CDR3 is TGTGCCAGCAGCCAAGAAGGCGGGGGTGGTACGCAGTATTTT. Translating gives CASSQEGGGGTQYF.

The rearrangement uses TRBV27 and TRBJ1-6, with 9 bases lining up with TRBD1. CDR1 and CDR2 from the germline V gene are MNHEY and SMNVEV (reference sequence). The V gene end was trimmed by 4 bases and the J gene end by 11 bases; junction bases not matched to a gene: 18. This CDR3 region has 18 residues. The CDR3 is CASSSLGFRGTGRTPLHF. The DNA for the CDR3 is TGTGCCAGCAGTTCCCTGGGGTTTAGAGGGACAGGGAGGACACCCCTCCACTTT.